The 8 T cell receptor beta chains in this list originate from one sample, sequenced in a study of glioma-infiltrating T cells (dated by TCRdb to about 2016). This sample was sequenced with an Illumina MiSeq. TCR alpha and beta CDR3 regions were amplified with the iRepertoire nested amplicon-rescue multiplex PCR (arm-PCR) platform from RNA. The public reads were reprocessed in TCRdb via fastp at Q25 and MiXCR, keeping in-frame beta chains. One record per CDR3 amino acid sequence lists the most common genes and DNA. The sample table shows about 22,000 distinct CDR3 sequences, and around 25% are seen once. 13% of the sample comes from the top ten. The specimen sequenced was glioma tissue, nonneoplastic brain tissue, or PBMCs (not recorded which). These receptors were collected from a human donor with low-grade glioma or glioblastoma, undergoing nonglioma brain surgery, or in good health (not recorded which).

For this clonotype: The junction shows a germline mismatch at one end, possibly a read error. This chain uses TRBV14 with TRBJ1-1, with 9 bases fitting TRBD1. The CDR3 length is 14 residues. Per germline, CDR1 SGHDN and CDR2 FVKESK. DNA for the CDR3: TGTGCCAGGAGCCAACAGGGGGCTGGAGGTGAGGCTTTCTTT. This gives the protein CARSQQGAGGEAFF.

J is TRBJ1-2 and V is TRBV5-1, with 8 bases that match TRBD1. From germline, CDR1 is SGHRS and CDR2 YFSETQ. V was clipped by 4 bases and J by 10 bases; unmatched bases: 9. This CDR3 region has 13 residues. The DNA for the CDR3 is TGCGCCAGCAGCCCCGGACAGGGAAGGGACTACACCTTC. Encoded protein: CASSPGQGRDYTF.

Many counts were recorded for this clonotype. CDR3 protein: CASSLGPRGSNQPQHF. The CDR3 bases are TGTGCCAGCAGCTTAGGCCCTAGGGGCAGCAATCAGCCCCAGCATTTT. V is TRBV7-6 and J is TRBJ1-5; the D gene is possibly TRBD1 (5 bases). The CDR3 runs 16 residues. V was pared by 1 base and J by 1 base, with 11 bases between. Germline V gene data show CDR1 as SGHVS and CDR2 as FNYEAQ.

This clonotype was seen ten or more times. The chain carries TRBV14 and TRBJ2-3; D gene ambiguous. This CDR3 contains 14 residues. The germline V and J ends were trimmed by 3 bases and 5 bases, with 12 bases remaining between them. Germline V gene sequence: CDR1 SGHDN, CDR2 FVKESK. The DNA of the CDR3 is TGTGCCAGCAGCCAGGCAGGTGGTGGAGATACGCAGTATTTT. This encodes CASSQAGGGDTQYF.

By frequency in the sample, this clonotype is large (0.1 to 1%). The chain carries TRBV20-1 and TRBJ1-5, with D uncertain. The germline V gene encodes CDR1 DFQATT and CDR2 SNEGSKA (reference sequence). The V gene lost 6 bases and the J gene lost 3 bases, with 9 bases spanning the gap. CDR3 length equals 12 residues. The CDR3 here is CSAIGLNQPQHF. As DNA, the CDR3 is TGCAGTGCAATAGGTCTCAATCAGCCCCAGCATTTT.

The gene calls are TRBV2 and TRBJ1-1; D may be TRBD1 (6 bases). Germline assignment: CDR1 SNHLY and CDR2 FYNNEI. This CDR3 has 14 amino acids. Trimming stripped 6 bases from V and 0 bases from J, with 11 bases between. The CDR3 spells CASRGGQMNTEAFF. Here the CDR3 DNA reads TGTGCCAGCAGAGGAGGACAGATGAACACTGAAGCTTTCTTT.

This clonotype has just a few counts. In DNA, the CDR3 is TGTGCCAGCAGCCCCAGCGGGGTAGGCACAGATACGCAGTATTTT. Translation gives CASSPSGVGTDTQYF. This rearrangement joins TRBV7-2 to TRBJ2-3; 7 nucleotides align to TRBD2. V was pared by 5 bases and J by 1 base, with 6 bases of the junction left unmatched. The CDR3 extends over 15 amino acids. Germline CDR1 and CDR2: SGHTA and FQGNSA.

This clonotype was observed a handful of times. CDR3 loop: CSALFGPKGTNEQYF. The CDR3 DNA reads TGCAGTGCCCTGTTCGGACCGAAGGGGACCAACGAGCAGTACTTC. The chain links TRBV20-1 to TRBJ2-7, with D possibly called TRBD1 or TRBD2 (5 bases each). There are 15 residues in the CDR3. CDR1 and CDR2 from the germline V gene are DFQATT and SNEGSKA (reference sequence). V was pared by 6 bases and J by 5 bases, with 23 bases between.